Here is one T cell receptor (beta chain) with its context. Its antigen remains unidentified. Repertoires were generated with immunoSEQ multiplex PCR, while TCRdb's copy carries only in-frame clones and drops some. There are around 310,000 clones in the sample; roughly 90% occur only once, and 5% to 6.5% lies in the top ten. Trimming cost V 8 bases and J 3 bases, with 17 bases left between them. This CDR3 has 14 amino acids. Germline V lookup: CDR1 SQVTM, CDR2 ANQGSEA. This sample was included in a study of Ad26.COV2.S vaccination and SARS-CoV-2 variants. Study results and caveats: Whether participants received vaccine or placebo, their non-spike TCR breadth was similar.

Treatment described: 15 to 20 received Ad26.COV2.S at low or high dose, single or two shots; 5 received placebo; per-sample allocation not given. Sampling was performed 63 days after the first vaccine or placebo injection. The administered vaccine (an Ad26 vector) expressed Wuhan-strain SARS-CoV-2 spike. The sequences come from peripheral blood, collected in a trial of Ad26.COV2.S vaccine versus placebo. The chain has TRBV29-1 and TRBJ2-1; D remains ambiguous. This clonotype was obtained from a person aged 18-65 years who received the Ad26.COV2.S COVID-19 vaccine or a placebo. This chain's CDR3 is CSSAFAFDYNEQFF. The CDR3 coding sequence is TGCAGCTCCGCTTTTGCGTTCGACTACAATGAGCAGTTCTTC.